The 20 T cell receptor beta chains reported below all come from one sample, sequenced in a study of cytomegalovirus exposure and HLA in healthy donors. PCR involved 60 Vbeta and 13 Jbeta primers. Data came from immunoSEQ multiplex PCR; TCRdb stores just in-frame clones and leaves some out. Among around 70,000 clones, about 75% were seen once, and the ten largest hold roughly 4.9%. The sequenced material came from PBMCs. These receptors were obtained from a man aged 55 to 70 in good health and CMV-seropositive.

The V call is TRBV28, the J call TRBJ2-7; the match to TRBD1 covers 11 bases. The CDR3 runs 12 residues. The V gene end was trimmed by 6 bases and the J gene end by 5 bases; junction bases not matched to a gene: 0. Germline lookup yields CDR1 MDHEN and CDR2 SYDVKM. This CDR3 is CASRGQGDEQYF. In DNA form, the CDR3 reads TGTGCCAGCAGGGGACAGGGGGACGAGCAGTACTTC.

This chain uses TRBV19 with TRBJ2-3, with D possibly TRBD2 on 6 matching bases. Trimming took 8 bases from V and 4 from J, leaving 7 bases between them. This CDR3 has 11 amino acids. Germline values: CDR1 LNHDA, CDR2 SQIVND (reference sequence). As DNA, the CDR3 is TGTGCCAGTGGGGAGGCAGATACGCAGTATTTT. Its protein product is CASGEADTQYF.

This clone was seen only a few times. The V and J genes are TRBV28 and TRBJ1-2, with TRBD1 matching over 7 bases. J lost 4 bases, V lost 3 bases, and 5 bases had no gene match. Germline-derived CDR1 and CDR2 are MDHEN and SYDVKM. The CDR3 spans 14 residues. For the CDR3, the DNA is TGTGCCAGCAGTTTTTCCGGGACAGCCTATGGCTACACCTTC. Encoded protein: CASSFSGTAYGYTF.

The chain links TRBV28 to TRBJ2-7, with a tentative D call TRBD2 (6 bases). V lost 0 bases, J lost 2 bases, and 8 bases lay in between. The germline gives CDR1 MDHEN, CDR2 SYDVKM. This CDR3 contains 14 residues. CDR3 in DNA: TGTGCCAGCAGTTTATGGGGGGGTGCCTACGAGCAGTACTTC. It encodes CASSLWGGAYEQYF.

This chain uses TRBV2 with TRBJ2-7; 7 nucleotides align to TRBD2. Per the germline V gene, CDR1 is SNHLY and CDR2 is FYNNEI. Unmatched junction bases numbered 14, after V lost 9 bases and J lost 3 bases. The CDR3 covers 15 residues. CDR3 sequence: CASREGQGAIYEQYF. CDR3 DNA: TGTGCCAGTAGGGAGGGGCAGGGTGCTATCTACGAGCAGTACTTC.

The chain recombines TRBV27 with TRBJ2-1, with 7 bases lining up with TRBD1. The V segment lost 8 bases and the J segment 2 bases; nucleotides outside the gene matches: 9. The germline V gene encodes CDR1 MNHEY and CDR2 SMNVEV (reference sequence). The CDR3 runs to 15 residues. CDR3 nucleotide sequence: TGTGCCAGCTCTAGCCGGGGACAGCCCTACAATGAGCAGTTCTTC. Amino acid sequence: CASSSRGQPYNEQFF.

The chain is built from TRBV4-1 and TRBJ2-7; TRBD1 agrees at 8 bases. This CDR3 is built from 18 residues. V gave up 0 bases and J gave up 3 bases; unmatched junction bases: 13. The germline V gene has CDR1 MGHRA and CDR2 YSYEKL. CDR3 nucleotide sequence: TGCGCCAGCAGCCAAGAGAATCTGGGACAGGTCCCCCTCTACGAGCAGTACTTC. It specifies CASSQENLGQVPLYEQYF.

The chain uses TRBV30 and TRBJ2-5; D is possibly TRBD2 (6 bases). The CDR3 contains 14 residues. V was cut by 2 bases and J by 4 bases, with 14 bases left in between. From germline, CDR1 is GTSNPN and CDR2 SVGIG (reference sequence). This CDR3 reads CAWSRGGVPETQYF. DNA of the CDR3: TGTGCCTGGAGTAGGGGCGGGGTCCCAGAGACCCAGTACTTC.

J is TRBJ2-7 and V is TRBV6-5, with 9 nucleotides matching TRBD1. Germline CDR1 reads MNHEY; CDR2 reads SVGAGI. This CDR3 is 15 amino acids long. V lost 6 bases, J lost 1 base, and 7 bases stayed unmatched. CDR3 in amino acids: CASSLMTGGSYEQYF. In DNA, the CDR3 is TGTGCCAGCAGCCTGATGACAGGGGGGTCCTACGAGCAGTACTTC.

V and J are TRBV5-4 and TRBJ1-1, with TRBD1 identical over 7 bases. This CDR3 comprises 14 residues. The ends lost 4 bases at V and 1 base at J; junction bases unmatched: 4. From germline, CDR1 is SGHNT and CDR2 YYREEE (reference sequence). The CDR3 loop reads CASSISGGNTEAFF. Written as DNA, the CDR3 is TGTGCCAGCAGCATATCAGGGGGGAACACTGAAGCTTTCTTT.

V usage is TRBV7-6 and J usage is TRBJ1-1, with a weak D call TRBD1 (6 bases). The germline gives CDR1 SGHVS, CDR2 FNYEAQ. This CDR3 spans 19 amino acids. V lost 5 bases and J lost 10, with 35 bases in between. In DNA form, the CDR3 reads TGTGCCAGCAGCCTTGGGGGGGATTCACCGGGACAACTCCGTAAAGGAGCTTTCTTT. It is translated as CASSLGGDSPGQLRKGAFF.

This sequence joins TRBV18 and TRBJ2-2, with D possibly matching TRBD1 (5 bases). Germline V CDR1 and CDR2: KGHSH, LQKENI. This CDR3 contains 14 residues. Trimming shortened V by 5 bases and J by 1 base, and 8 bases separated the two germline ends. DNA of the CDR3: TGTGCCAGCTCAATACAGGAGAACACCGGGGAGCTGTTTTTT. As protein: CASSIQENTGELFF.

This rearrangement joins TRBV9 to TRBJ1-4; D perhaps matches TRBD1 (6 bases). Trimming shortened V by 6 bases and J by 8 bases, and 20 bases separated the two germline ends. The CDR3 spans 15 residues. The germline V gene encodes CDR1 SGDLS and CDR2 YYNGEE. CDR3 amino acids: CASNTRGNEEEKLFF. CDR3 bases: TGTGCCAGCAACACCAGGGGTAACGAAGAAGAAAAACTGTTTTTT.

V usage is TRBV19 and J usage is TRBJ2-1; 10 nucleotides align to TRBD2. J was trimmed by 4 bases and V by 5 bases; bases with no gene match: 5. Per the germline V gene, CDR1 is LNHDA and CDR2 is SQIVND (reference sequence). This CDR3 has 15 residues. The CDR3 coding sequence is TGTGCCAGTAGTCCACTAGCGGGGATTTACAATGAGCAGTTCTTC. Translating gives CASSPLAGIYNEQFF. Full variable domain (missing parts from reference TRBV19 and TRBJ2-1): DGGITQSPKYLFRKEGQNVTLSCEQNLNHDAMYWYRQDPGQGLRLIYYSQIVNDFQKGDIAEGYSVSREKKESFPLTVTSAQKNPTAFYLCASSPLAGIYNEQFFGPGTRLTVL.

The chain recombines TRBV7-6 with TRBJ1-1, with 9 bases that match TRBD1. The CDR3 sequence is 15 residues long. Germline V gene sequence: CDR1 SGHVS, CDR2 FNYEAQ. After removal of 5 bases from V and 0 bases from J, the junction contained 4 bases not matched to a gene. DNA for the CDR3: TGTGCCAGCAGCCCCGGGACAGGGCTGAACACTGAAGCTTTCTTT. It encodes CASSPGTGLNTEAFF.

This chain links TRBV6-6 with TRBJ1-1, with D perhaps TRBD1 (5 bases). Looked up from germline, CDR1 is MNHNY and CDR2 is SVGAGI (reference sequence). The length of the CDR3 is 12 residues. V shed 7 bases and J shed 6 bases, with 12 bases lying between them. CDR3 sequence reads: CASTPGYPEAFF. In nucleotides, the CDR3 is TGTGCCAGCACCCCAGGGTACCCTGAAGCTTTCTTT.

The V gene is TRBV5-4, the J gene TRBJ2-1, with D perhaps TRBD2 (5 bases). The CDR3 length is 11 residues. The V gene's germline CDR1 is SGHNT and CDR2 YYREEE (reference sequence). Trimming removed 9 bases at V and 7 bases at J, with 11 bases between. Written as DNA, the CDR3 is TGTGCCAACAGTCGGGAAAATGAGCAGTTCTTC. Its translation is CANSRENEQFF.

The count of this clone is one. CDR3 DNA sequence: TGTGCCAGCTCATCCACGGGATCCTACGAGCAGTACTTC. Translation gives CASSSTGSYEQYF. V and J are TRBV18 and TRBJ2-7, with D possibly being TRBD2 (5 bases). Germline CDR1 and CDR2: KGHSH and LQKENI. The CDR3 extends over 13 amino acids. V was cut by 5 bases and J by 1 base, with 9 bases left in between.

The V call is TRBV11-3, the J call TRBJ2-2, with D perhaps TRBD1 (5 bases). V lost 6 bases to trimming and J lost 3 bases, with 17 bases between them. Germline CDR1 and CDR2: SGHNT and YENEEA. The CDR3 is made up of 16 amino acids. The CDR3 region has the DNA TGTGCCAGCAGTTCGACAGCCCATACTTACACCGGGGAGCTGTTTTTT. Translated, it gives CASSSTAHTYTGELFF. The variable domain in full, completed from reference TRBV11-3 and TRBJ2-2, reads EAGVVQSPRYKIIEKKQPVAFWCNPISGHNTLYWYLQNLGQGPELLIRYENEEAVDDSQLPKDRFSAERLKGVDSTLKIQPAELGDSAVYLCASSSTAHTYTGELFFGEGSRLTVL.

Turning to this clone: Other DNA sequences in the sample encode the same CDR3. The gene calls are TRBV10-1 and TRBJ2-2, with a weak D call TRBD2 (6 bases). The germline V gene has CDR1 WNHNN and CDR2 SYGVQD (reference sequence). With 3 bases removed from V and 6 bases from J, the gap between germline ends came to 11 bases. CDR3 length: 14 residues. The CDR3 reads CASSDGGDAGELFF. CDR3 in DNA: TGCGCCAGCAGTGATGGCGGGGACGCCGGGGAGCTGTTTTTT.